This record concerns one TCR beta chain sequence. Antigen specificity is unknown. The data were taken from a study of T cell responses to AZD1222 COVID-19 vaccine. Second doses that came at about 4 or about 12 weeks were put together. Generated by immunoSEQ multiplex PCR, the TCRdb table keeps only in-frame clones and is missing some. The sample has 130,000 to 150,000 clones; around nine tenths are singletons. General observations from the study: Repertoires were sampled only after the peak T cell response. Two doses of AZD1222 preceded a rise in Spike-specific TCR breadth and depth. A mostly white British donor set with more females was recruited, and clonal diversity was possibly underestimated.

Germline assignment: CDR1 SGHTA and CDR2 FQGNSA. V lost 5 bases, J lost 1 base, and 3 bases stayed unmatched. The CDR3 extends over 16 amino acids. Sequenced material: peripheral blood, taken 28 days after the second AZD1222 dose. The V call is TRBV7-2, the J call TRBJ2-1; 12 bases map to TRBD2. This clonotype was sampled from an adult who received the AZD1222 COVID-19 vaccine. CDR3 bases: TGTGCCAGCAGCCGGACTAGCGGGACGTCCTACAATGAGCAGTTCTTC. This translates into CASSRTSGTSYNEQFF. Full variable domain (missing parts from reference TRBV7-2 and TRBJ2-1): GAGVSQSPSNKVTEKGKDVELRCDPISGHTALYWYRQSLGQGLEFLIYFQGNSAPDKSGLPSDRFSAERTGGSVSTLTIQRTQQEDSAVYLCASSRTSGTSYNEQFFGPGTRLTVL.